Listed below are T cell receptor beta chains from one sample, sequenced in a study of cytomegalovirus exposure and HLA in healthy donors. Profiling relied on immunoSEQ multiplex PCR, and the TCRdb table lists in-frame clones only, not all of them. The sample carries 100,000 to 150,000 clones, around 78% recorded once. The sample consisted of PBMCs. The receptors were gathered from a man aged 45-60 years in good health and CMV-seronegative. The CDR3 runs from the conserved cysteine through the conserved F or W. A D gene is named only where the DNA matches it firmly. Size values are once, few and many counts, or a class for expanded clones, and some rows have none.

j_call v_call clone_size d_call cdr3_nt cdr3_aa
TRBJ2-1 TRBV4-3 few NA TGCGCCAGCAGCCAAGATTGGCGGGGTGAGCAGTTCTTC CASSQDWRGEQFF
TRBJ1-1 TRBV28 NA TRBD1 TGTGCCAGCAGTGTGGCAGGGGACAGGAACACTGAAGCTTTCTTT CASSVAGDRNTEAFF
TRBJ2-3 TRBV19 NA NA TGTGCCAGTAGTAGACTAGGTAGCACAGATACGCAGTATTTT CASSRLGSTDTQYF
TRBJ2-5 TRBV7-9 NA TRBD2 TGTGCCAGCAGGGTGACTAGCGGGGGGGCCGGGGTGACCCAGTACTTC CASRVTSGGAGVTQYF
TRBJ1-5 TRBV6-4 NA NA TGTGCTAGCAGTGAATCAGGGCAGGATCAGCCCCAGCATTTT CASSESGQDQPQHF
TRBJ2-4 TRBV11-2 NA NA TGTGCCAGCAGCCCTAGTCTAGCCAAAAACATTCAGTACTTC CASSPSLAKNIQYF
TRBJ1-1 TRBV5-1 NA NA TGCGCCAGCAGCCAGGGGACAGAAGCTTTCTTT CASSQGTEAFF
TRBJ1-1 TRBV6-6 NA NA TGTGCCAGCAGCGGACAAACTGAAGCTTTCTTT CASSGQTEAFF
TRBJ1-1 TRBV5-1 NA NA TGCGCCAGCAGCGCTCGTGGTCAGATGAACACTGAAGCTTTCTTT CASSARGQMNTEAFF
TRBJ2-4 TRBV4-3 few NA TGCGCCAGCAGCCAAGATCGGACAGAGGGAAACATTCAGTACTTC CASSQDRTEGNIQYF
TRBJ1-4 TRBV6-6 NA NA TGTGCCAGCGGGTGGCGGCGGAATGAAAAACTGTTTTTT CASGWRRNEKLFF
TRBJ2-3 TRBV14 once NA TGTGCCAGCAGCCCTGAGAGGAGTCACTTTGGCACAGATACGCAGTATTTT CASSPERSHFGTDTQYF
TRBJ2-3 TRBV2 NA TRBD2 TGTGCCAGCCGGAGGTCTAGTCCGGGGGGGGGAGATACGCAGTATTTT CASRRSSPGGGDTQYF
TRBJ1-3 TRBV19 NA TRBD1 TGTGCCAGTCGGGACAGGGAAACTGGAAACACCATATATTTT CASRDRETGNTIYF
TRBJ2-3 TRBV5-4 few TRBD2 TGTGCCAGCAGCCTAGGGACTAGCGGGGGCCCACCACGAACGCAGTATTTT CASSLGTSGGPPRTQYF
TRBJ1-6 TRBV30 few NA TGTGCCTGGAGTCTTACATCGTCTCCCCTCCACTTT CAWSLTSSPLHF
TRBJ1-2 TRBV5-1 NA NA TGCGCCAGCAGATTGATGGAGGACGTGCGCGGTGGCTACACCTTC CASRLMEDVRGGYTF
TRBJ2-6 TRBV9 few TRBD1 TGTGCCAGCAGCGGTGGACAGGGTTTTCTCTCTGGGGCCAACGTCCTGACTTTC CASSGGQGFLSGANVLTF
TRBJ1-1 TRBV6-1 NA NA TGTGCCAGCAGTGATTGGGGCAGAATGAACACTGAAGCTTTCTTT CASSDWGRMNTEAFF
TRBJ1-2 TRBV5-1 NA TRBD1 TGCGCCAGCAGCCCGGACAGGGTTAGTGGCTACACCTTC CASSPDRVSGYTF
TRBJ2-1 TRBV29-1 NA TRBD2 TGCAGCGTTGAAGATTTGGCGGGGGGGCAAGTTGAGCAGTTCTTC CSVEDLAGGQVEQFF
TRBJ1-6 TRBV30 NA NA TGTGCCTGGGCGCCAGGGGTGCATTCACCCCTCCACTTT CAWAPGVHSPLHF
TRBJ2-7 TRBV6-5 NA TRBD1 TGTGCCAGCAGTTCGCCGGGACAGGGTACCTACGAGCAGTACTTC CASSSPGQGTYEQYF
TRBJ1-6 TRBV5-5 once NA TGTGCCAGCAGCTCCCCTGGGGGGAATAATTCACCCCTCCACTTT CASSSPGGNNSPLHF
TRBJ1-5 TRBV4-3 few NA TGCGCCAGCAGCCAAGATCCCCAGATGAATAGCAATCAGCCCCAGCATTTT CASSQDPQMNSNQPQHF
TRBJ2-6 TRBV4-3 NA NA TGCGCCAGCAGCCAAGACTACAGGCTTTCCGGGGCCAACGTCCTGACTTTC CASSQDYRLSGANVLTF
TRBJ2-2 TRBV4-2 NA NA TGTGCCAGCAGCCAAGAAAGAGGGCTGAACACCGGGGAGCTGTTTTTT CASSQERGLNTGELFF
TRBJ2-2 TRBV5-4 NA NA TGTGCCAGCAGCGCGGGCCTGGACACCGGGGAGCTGTTTTTT CASSAGLDTGELFF
TRBJ2-3 TRBV5-4 NA NA TGTGCCAGCAGCCCCGGGTCTGTGGGGGAGGCTAGCACAGATACGCAGTATTTT CASSPGSVGEASTDTQYF
TRBJ1-6 TRBV5-1 NA TRBD1 TGCGCCAGCATGGACAGGGTGGAAGGGTACGATAATTCACCCCTCCACTTT CASMDRVEGYDNSPLHF
TRBJ1-2 TRBV9 NA TRBD1 TGTGCCAGCAGCGCCGGACAGGGAACGTATGGCTACACCTTC CASSAGQGTYGYTF
TRBJ1-2 TRBV19 NA NA TGTGCCAGTAACCACCCGGACAGAGGATTGGGCTACACCTTC CASNHPDRGLGYTF
TRBJ2-5 TRBV5-4 NA TRBD2 TGTGCCAGCAGCCCGATCGGACTAGCGGGGATGGAGACCCAGTACTTC CASSPIGLAGMETQYF